The clone carrying this TCR beta chain was seen a few times. The data belong to a study of blood T cells in healthy people across ages. Germline assignment: CDR1 MNHEY and CDR2 SVGEGT. The CDR3 is made up of 16 amino acids. J gave up 3 bases and V 6 bases, and 12 bases lay outside the gene matches. Alongside a J-beta primer mix, a sample-barcoded 5' primer served in a second PCR lasting about 7 to 12 cycles. TCRdb fed the 5' RACE reads into MiXCR, producing one record per CDR3 protein. The sample records over 1,500,000 distinct CDR3 sequences, about 50% being singletons. Each sample yielded at least 6 million isolated PBMCs. Total RNA was extracted at no less than 6 micrograms per sample.

The chain combines TRBV6-2 or TRBV6-3 with TRBJ1-2; 8 bases align to TRBD1. The sequence derives from a woman aged 40-49 years in good health. Sequenced: blood. The chain's CDR3 is CASRSRDRQQHYGYTF. The CDR3 bases are TGTGCCAGCAGATCCCGGGACAGGCAACAGCACTATGGCTACACCTTC.